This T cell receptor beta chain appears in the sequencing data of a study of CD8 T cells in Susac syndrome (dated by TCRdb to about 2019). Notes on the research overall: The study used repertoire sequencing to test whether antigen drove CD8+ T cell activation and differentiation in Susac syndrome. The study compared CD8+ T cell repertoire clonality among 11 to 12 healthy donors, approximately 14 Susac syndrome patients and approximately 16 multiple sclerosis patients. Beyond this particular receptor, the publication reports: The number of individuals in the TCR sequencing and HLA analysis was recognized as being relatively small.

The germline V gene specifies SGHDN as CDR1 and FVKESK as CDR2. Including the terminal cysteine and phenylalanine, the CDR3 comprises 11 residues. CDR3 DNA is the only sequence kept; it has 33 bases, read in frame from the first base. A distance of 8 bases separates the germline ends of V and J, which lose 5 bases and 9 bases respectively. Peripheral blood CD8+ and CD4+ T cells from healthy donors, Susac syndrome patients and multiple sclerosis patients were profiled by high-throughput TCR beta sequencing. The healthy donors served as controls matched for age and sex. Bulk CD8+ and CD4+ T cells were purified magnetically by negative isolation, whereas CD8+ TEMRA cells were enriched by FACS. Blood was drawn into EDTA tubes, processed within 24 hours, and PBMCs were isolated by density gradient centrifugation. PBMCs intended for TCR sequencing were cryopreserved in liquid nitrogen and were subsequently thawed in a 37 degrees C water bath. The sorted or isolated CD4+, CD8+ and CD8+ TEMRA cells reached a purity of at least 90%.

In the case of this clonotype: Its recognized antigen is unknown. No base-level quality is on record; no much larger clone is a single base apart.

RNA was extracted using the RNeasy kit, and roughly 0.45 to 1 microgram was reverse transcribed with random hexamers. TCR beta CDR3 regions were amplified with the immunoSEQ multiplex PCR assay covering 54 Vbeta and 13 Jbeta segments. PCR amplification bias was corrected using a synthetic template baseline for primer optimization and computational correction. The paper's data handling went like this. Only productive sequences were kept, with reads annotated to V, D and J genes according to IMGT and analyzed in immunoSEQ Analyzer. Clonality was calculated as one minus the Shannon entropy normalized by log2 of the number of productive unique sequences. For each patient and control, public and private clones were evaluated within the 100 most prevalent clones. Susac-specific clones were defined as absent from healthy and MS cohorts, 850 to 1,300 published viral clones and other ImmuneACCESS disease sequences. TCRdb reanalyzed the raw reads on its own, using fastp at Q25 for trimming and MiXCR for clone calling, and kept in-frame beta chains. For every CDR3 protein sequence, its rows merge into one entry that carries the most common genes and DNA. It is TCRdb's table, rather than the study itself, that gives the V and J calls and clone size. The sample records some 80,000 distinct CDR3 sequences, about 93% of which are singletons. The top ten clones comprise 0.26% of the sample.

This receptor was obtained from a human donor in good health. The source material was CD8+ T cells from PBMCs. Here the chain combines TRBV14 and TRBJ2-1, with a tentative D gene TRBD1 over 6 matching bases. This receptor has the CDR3 CASSIGGEQFF. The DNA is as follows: TGTGCCAGCAGCATAGGGGGTGAGCAGTTCTTC.